The subject of this entry is one T cell receptor (beta chain). What it recognizes is unknown. The sample is drawn from a study of OX40 agonist ivuxolimab in advanced cancers. Background on the study: In this trial design, patients received ivuxolimab intravenously at 0.01 to 10 mg/kg every 2 weeks.

TCRdb keeps only in-frame clones here, not all; method: immunoSEQ multiplex PCR. The repertoire holds 55,000 to 70,000 clones, with over 65% as singletons. General study points: No antigen was identified for the clonally expanded peripheral T cells.

Deletions cut 4 bases from V and 4 bases from J, with 15 bases between. The CDR3 totals 15 residues. Germline CDR1 MNHEY, CDR2 SVGAGI. The clonotype was recovered from an adult with an advanced solid tumor such as melanoma, head and neck, liver or kidney cancer. This specimen consisted of CD4+ or CD8+ T cells sorted from blood, obtained in a trial of the OX40 agonist ivuxolimab. V usage is TRBV6-5 and J usage is TRBJ2-3; D is perhaps TRBD1 (6 bases). The DNA of the CDR3 is TGTGCCAGCAGTTCCGAGGGGGTCTTGTCAGATACGCAGTATTTT. It yields the protein CASSSEGVLSDTQYF.